This T cell receptor beta chain was observed in a study of T-cell reconstitution after alpha-beta-depleted transplantation in children. Notes on this clonotype: Antigen unknown.

Researchers prepared the TCRbeta library using unique molecular identifiers, the study reports. TCRdb used MiXCR to reprocess the PCR reads, holding one entry per CDR3 protein. The sample lists some 600,000 distinct CDR3 sequences, over 10% occurring once. Trimming took 3 bases from V and 6 from J, leaving 9 bases between them. The CDR3 extends over 13 amino acids. CDR1 MDHEN and CDR2 SYDVKM come from the germline V gene. Study observations and caveats: T-cell numbers and diversity, one year after transplant, stemmed largely from T cells that were newly produced. It was surviving recipient T cells and thymic progenitors that gave some patients high TCRbeta diversity at day 60. The study reportedly traced alpha-beta T cells about two months after transplant to several hundred expanded graft clones.

This sequence was found in a male patient under 18 who had a stem cell transplant for acute myeloid leukemia, so the T cells may come from the graft donor. The gene calls are TRBV28 and TRBJ1-5; D might be TRBD1 (5 bases). Sequencing used PBMCs, mostly from graft donor cells, obtained 360 days after TCRalphabeta/CD19-depleted stem cell transplant. Written as DNA, the CDR3 is TGTGCCAGCAGTTTCTCGGGGGTTCAGCCCCAGCATTTT. Translated, it gives CASSFSGVQPQHF.